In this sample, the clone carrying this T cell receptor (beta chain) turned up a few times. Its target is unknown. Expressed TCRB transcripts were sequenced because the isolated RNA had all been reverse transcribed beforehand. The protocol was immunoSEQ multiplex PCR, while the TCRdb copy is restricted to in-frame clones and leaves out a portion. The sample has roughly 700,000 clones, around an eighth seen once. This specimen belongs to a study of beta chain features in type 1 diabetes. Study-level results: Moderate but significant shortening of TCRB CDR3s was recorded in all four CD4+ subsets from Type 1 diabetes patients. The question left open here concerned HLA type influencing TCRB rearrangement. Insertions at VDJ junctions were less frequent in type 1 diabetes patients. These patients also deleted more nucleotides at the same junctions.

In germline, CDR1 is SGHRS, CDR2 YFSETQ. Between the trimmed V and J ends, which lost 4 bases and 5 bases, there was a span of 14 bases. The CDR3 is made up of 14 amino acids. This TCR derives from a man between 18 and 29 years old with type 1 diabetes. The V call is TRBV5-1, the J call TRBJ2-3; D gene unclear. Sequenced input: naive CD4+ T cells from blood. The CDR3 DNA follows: TGCGCCAGCAGCCTGGCAGTAGCCGAAGATACGCAGTATTTT. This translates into CASSLAVAEDTQYF.